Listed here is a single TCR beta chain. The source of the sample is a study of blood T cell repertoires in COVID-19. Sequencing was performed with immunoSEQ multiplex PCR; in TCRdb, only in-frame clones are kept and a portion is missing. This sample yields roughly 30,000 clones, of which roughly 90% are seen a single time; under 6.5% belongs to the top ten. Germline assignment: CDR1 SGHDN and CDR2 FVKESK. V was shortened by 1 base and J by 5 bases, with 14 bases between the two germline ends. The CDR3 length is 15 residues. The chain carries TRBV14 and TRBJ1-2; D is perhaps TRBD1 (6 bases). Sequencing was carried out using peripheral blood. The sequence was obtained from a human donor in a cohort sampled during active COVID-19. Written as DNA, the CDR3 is TGTGCCAGCAGCCAAGGGGGGCGGACTAGGTATGGCTACACCTTC. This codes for CASSQGGRTRYGYTF.